The 32 T cell receptor beta chains below all came from one sample that was sequenced in a study of blood T cell repertoires in COVID-19 (dated by TCRdb to the early 2020s). Library prep was done by the immunoSEQ multiplex PCR assay. This is the immuneACCESS table as TCRdb keeps it, with only in-frame sequences that have V and J called. A part of the clones is gone; compared with another copy, unresolved V genes explain less than half, and the rest is unexplained. For this sample there are some 200,000 clones; around four fifths appear just once. About 0.95% of the sample is in the top ten clones. Material for sequencing was peripheral blood. Receptor source: a man between 60 and 75 years old with COVID-19, enrolled during active disease.

This clone came up once. The chain is built from TRBV9 and TRBJ1-4, with D possibly being TRBD1 (5 bases). Trimming removed 0 bases from V and 8 bases from J, with 14 bases in between. CDR3 size: 15 residues. CDR1 SGDLS and CDR2 YYNGEE come from the germline V gene. The CDR3 spells CASSVERGAGEKLFF. The CDR3 DNA reads TGTGCCAGCAGCGTAGAGAGGGGAGCGGGGGAAAAACTGTTTTTT.

V gene TRBV19 combines with J gene TRBJ2-3; TRBD2 might be the D (6 bases). The germline gives CDR1 LNHDA, CDR2 SQIVND (reference sequence). The CDR3 runs to 15 residues. The V end was cut by 4 bases, the J end by 2 bases, with 13 bases between. The CDR3 spells CASSTPGLHTDTQYF. The CDR3 DNA reads as TGTGCCAGTAGTACACCGGGACTTCACACAGATACGCAGTATTTT.

This clone was observed once. The rearrangement links TRBV4-2 to TRBJ1-1, with a possible D match to TRBD1 (6 bases). V was trimmed by 1 base and J by 7 bases, leaving 16 bases between them. CDR3 size: 15 residues. CDR1 and CDR2 from the germline V gene are LGHNA and YNFKEQ. For the CDR3, the DNA is TGTGCCAGCAGCCAAGGAAGTGGACAGTCCTTTGAAGCTTTCTTT. Protein product: CASSQGSGQSFEAFF.

The table lists this clone with a few counts. This sequence joins TRBV3-1 (or the pseudogene TRBV3-2) and TRBJ1-2; D might be TRBD1 (6 bases). Trimming pared 1 base from V and 2 bases from J, leaving 11 bases between. This CDR3 comprises 15 residues. The V gene's germline CDR1 is LGHDT and CDR2 YNNKEL (reference sequence). DNA for the CDR3: TGTGCCAGCAGCCAAGTCCCAGGGGCCAACTATGGCTACACCTTC. As protein: CASSQVPGANYGYTF.

The gene calls are TRBV27 and TRBJ1-2; D gene uncertain. The CDR3 loop spans 15 amino acids. Per the germline V gene, CDR1 is MNHEY and CDR2 is SMNVEV (reference sequence). The V and J ends lost 0 bases and 8 bases respectively, with 16 bases between them. CDR3 nucleotide sequence: TGTGCCAGCAGTTTATCGATGGCTGGGGAGGGCGGCTACACCTTC. Its translation: CASSLSMAGEGGYTF.

This clone was observed a handful of times. This chain connects TRBV2 to TRBJ1-5; D may be TRBD1 (5 bases). Germline values: CDR1 SNHLY, CDR2 FYNNEI. Trimming removed 1 base at V and 1 base at J, with 8 bases between. The CDR3 has 15 amino acids. The CDR3 protein is CASSEEGLSNQPQHF. In DNA form, the CDR3 reads TGTGCCAGCAGTGAAGAGGGGTTAAGCAATCAGCCCCAGCATTTT.

The rearrangement joins TRBV6-1 to TRBJ2-2, with no clear D. The length of the CDR3 is 14 residues. Germline V CDR1 and CDR2: MNHNS, SASEGT. The V end lost 3 bases, the J end lost 1 base, and 6 bases lay between the germline ends. The CDR3 here is CASSDYGNTGELFF. Here the CDR3 DNA reads TGTGCCAGCAGTGATTACGGGAACACCGGGGAGCTGTTTTTT.

V usage is TRBV5-4 and J usage is TRBJ2-6; D call uncertain. With 3 bases removed from V and 4 bases from J, the gap between germline ends came to 11 bases. The V gene's germline CDR1 is SGHNT and CDR2 YYREEE (reference sequence). This CDR3 comprises 15 residues. CDR3 in DNA: TGTGCCAGCAGCTACAGTGTAGGAGGGGCCAACGTCCTGACTTTC. It translates to CASSYSVGGANVLTF.

This chain connects TRBV3-1 (or the pseudogene TRBV3-2) to TRBJ1-2; TRBD1 agrees at 8 bases. The CDR3 is 14 residues long. Germline values: CDR1 LGHDT, CDR2 YNNKEL (reference sequence). J gave up 4 bases and V 6 bases, and 7 bases lay outside the gene matches. The CDR3 protein is CASSLSGGSYGYTF. CDR3 nucleotides: TGTGCCAGCAGTCTTTCAGGGGGCTCCTATGGCTACACCTTC.

The chain is built from TRBV12-3 or TRBV12-4 and TRBJ2-5, with D possibly TRBD2 on 6 matching bases. Deletions cut 4 bases from V and 3 bases from J, with 9 bases between. The CDR3 covers 13 residues. The CDR3 nucleotides are TGTGCCAGCAGTTGGGGCGGGGAAGAGACCCAGTACTTC. It translates to CASSWGGEETQYF.

V and J are TRBV11-2 and TRBJ2-4; 11 nucleotides line up with TRBD1. Germline V gene lookup returns CDR1 SGHAT and CDR2 FQNNGV. This CDR3 spans 17 amino acids. With V trimmed by 4 bases and J by 0 bases, 5 bases remained unmatched. CDR3 amino acids: CASSSRTGGLAKNIQYF. The CDR3 DNA is TGTGCCAGCAGCTCCCGGACAGGGGGCTTAGCCAAAAACATTCAGTACTTC. The entire variable domain, with the rest obtained from reference TRBV11-2 and TRBJ2-4, is as follows: EAGVAQSPRYKIIEKRQSVAFWCNPISGHATLYWYQQILGQGPKLLIQFQNNGVVDDSQLPKDRFSAERLKGVDSTLKIQPAKLEDSAVYLCASSSRTGGLAKNIQYFGAGTRLSVL.

The genes are TRBV27 and TRBJ2-7; D uncertain. CDR3 length: 14 residues. CDR1 is MNHEY, CDR2 SMNVEV, per germline (reference sequence). Trimming stripped 6 bases from V and 4 bases from J, with 16 bases between. The chain's CDR3 is CASSPRSLIYEQYF. The DNA of the CDR3 is TGTGCCAGCAGCCCAAGGAGTCTTATTTACGAGCAGTACTTC.

The rearrangement uses TRBV6-1 and TRBJ1-1, with D tentatively TRBD1 (6 bases). Trimming took 3 bases from V and 5 from J, leaving 10 bases between them. CDR1 and CDR2 (germline): MNHNS, SASEGT. The CDR3 is 13 amino acids. The DNA of the CDR3 is TGTGCCAGCAGTGAGCAGGGGACAACTGAAGCTTTCTTT. This encodes CASSEQGTTEAFF.

This clone has just one count. The rearrangement links TRBV12-3 or TRBV12-4 to TRBJ1-1, with TRBD1 identical over 8 bases. The CDR3 contains 13 residues. J lost 6 bases, V lost 6 bases, and 6 bases had no gene match. This CDR3 reads CASSKDRGSEAFF. CDR3 bases: TGTGCCAGCAGCAAAGACAGGGGATCTGAAGCTTTCTTT.

In its sample, this clone was seen once. CDR3 DNA: TGCGCCAGCAGCCAAGATACCGGGGAACGGAATCAGCCCCAGCATTTT. Protein product: CASSQDTGERNQPQHF. The J gene is TRBJ1-5, the V gene TRBV4-3, with D unclear. Per germline, CDR1 LGHNA and CDR2 YSLEER. The CDR3 length is 16 residues. Trimming shortened V by 0 bases and J by 4 bases, and 13 bases separated the two germline ends.

The rearrangement uses TRBV30 and TRBJ1-1; TRBD1 matches 7 bases. After removal of 2 bases from V and 8 bases from J, the junction contained 8 bases not matched to a gene. The CDR3 is 13 residues long. Germline values: CDR1 GTSNPN, CDR2 SVGIG (reference sequence). This chain's CDR3 is CAWSPLRQGEAFF. The CDR3 coding sequence is TGTGCCTGGAGTCCCTTAAGACAGGGCGAAGCTTTCTTT. Based on the CDR3 plus reference TRBV30 and TRBJ1-1, the full variable domain is SQTIHQWPATLVQPVGSPLSLECTVEGTSNPNLYWYRQAAGRGLQLLFYSVGIGQISSEVPQNLSASRPQDRQFILSSKKLLLSDSGFYLCAWSPLRQGEAFFGQGTRLTVV.

This clone appeared a single time. The chain couples TRBV5-1 to TRBJ1-1, with no clear D. CDR1 is SGHRS and CDR2 is YFSETQ in the germline V gene. The CDR3 sequence is 13 residues long. The germline V and J ends were trimmed by 0 bases and 7 bases, with 10 bases remaining between them. DNA for the CDR3: TGCGCCAGCAGCTTGGCCACGGTTAGTGAAGCTTTCTTT. It is translated as CASSLATVSEAFF.

The genes are TRBV28 and TRBJ1-1, with no clear D. Germline V gives CDR1 MDHEN, CDR2 SYDVKM. The CDR3 consists of 15 residues. Trimming removed 1 base from V and 2 bases from J, with 11 bases in between. The CDR3 nucleotides read TGTGCCAGCAGTTTATTGTCAGGATTAAACACTGAAGCTTTCTTT. Translation: CASSLLSGLNTEAFF. The full variable domain, its missing parts supplied by reference TRBV28 and TRBJ1-1, is DVKVTQSSRYLVKRTGEKVFLECVQDMDHENMFWYRQDPGLGLRLIYFSYDVKMKEKGDIPEGYSVSREKKERFSLILESASTNQTSMYLCASSLLSGLNTEAFFGQGTRLTVV.

Remarks on this clone: Distinct nucleotide sequences in the sample also encode this CDR3. J is TRBJ1-4 and V is TRBV7-2; D perhaps matches TRBD1 (5 bases). The CDR3 runs 14 residues. Germline lookup yields CDR1 SGHTA and CDR2 FQGNSA. V dropped 4 bases and J dropped 4 bases, with 10 bases sitting between them. CDR3 region: CASSSDRFNEKLFF. For the CDR3, the DNA is TGTGCCAGCAGCTCCGACAGATTTAATGAAAAACTGTTTTTT.

V and J are TRBV4-1 and TRBJ1-5; D possibly corresponds to TRBD1 (6 bases). CDR3 length: 15 amino acids. The V gene lost 4 bases and the J gene lost 4 bases, with 14 bases spanning the gap. The V gene's germline CDR1 is MGHRA and CDR2 YSYEKL. Written as DNA, the CDR3 is TGCGCCAGCAGCCCCCCCGACAGGCCGAATCAGCCCCAGCATTTT. This encodes CASSPPDRPNQPQHF.

About this clone itself: This specimen includes other DNA sequences encoding the same CDR3. The chain links TRBV7-9 to TRBJ1-4; TRBD1 agrees at 7 bases. Germline-derived CDR1 and CDR2 are SEHNR and FQNEAQ (reference sequence). V dropped 5 bases and J dropped 8; count of bases not matched to a gene: 5. This CDR3 is built from 13 residues. The CDR3 coding sequence is TGTGCCAGCAGCCTCACAGGGGACGAAAAACTGTTTTTT. This gives the protein CASSLTGDEKLFF.

About this clone: The germline gene is not matched at one end of the junction; a read error may be the cause. The chain links TRBV4-3 to TRBJ2-1; D is perhaps TRBD1 or TRBD2 (6 bases each). The CDR3 runs 16 residues. In germline, CDR1 is LGHNA, CDR2 YSLEER. The CDR3 here is CASSQGGRRGYNEQFF. CDR3 sequence (DNA): TGCGCCAGCAGTCAAGGGGGGCGAAGGGGCTACAATGAGCAGTTCTTC.

This chain connects TRBV29-1 to TRBJ1-1; perhaps TRBD1 as D (6 bases). The V gene lost 1 base and the J gene lost 5 bases, with 17 bases spanning the gap. The CDR3 extends over 15 amino acids. The germline CDR1 and CDR2 sequences are SQVTM and ANQGSEA. The CDR3 is CSVEARWRGGTEAFF. DNA of the CDR3: TGCAGCGTTGAAGCGAGGTGGAGGGGGGGGACTGAAGCTTTCTTT.

This clone was observed a single time. The V and J genes are TRBV15 and TRBJ2-7, with 7 bases fitting TRBD1. This CDR3 contains 14 residues. Germline lookup yields CDR1 LNHNV and CDR2 YYDKDF (reference sequence). V was clipped by 4 bases and J by 5 bases; unmatched bases: 8. The CDR3 nucleotides are TGTGCCACCAGCACCCGACAGGGCCGCAACGAGCAGTACTTC. Amino acids: CATSTRQGRNEQYF.

V is TRBV2 and J is TRBJ1-1; 7 bases line up with TRBD1. CDR3 length: 18 amino acids. V was pared by 2 bases and J by 1 base, with 13 bases of the junction left unmatched. Germline V gene data show CDR1 as SNHLY and CDR2 as FYNNEI. CDR3 sequence (DNA): TGTGCCAGCAGTGAATCATCCTCCGGGACAGCCCAGAACACTGAAGCTTTCTTT. The encoded protein is CASSESSSGTAQNTEAFF. The variable domain in full, completed from reference TRBV2 and TRBJ1-1, reads EPEVTQTPSHQVTQMGQEVILRCVPISNHLYFYWYRQILGQKVEFLVSFYNNEISEKSEIFDDQFSVERPDGSNFTLKIRSTKLEDSAMYFCASSESSSGTAQNTEAFFGQGTRLTVV.

This clone was counted a few times. The rearrangement links TRBV6-5 to TRBJ2-7; D perhaps matches TRBD1 (5 bases). This CDR3 comprises 11 residues. Trimming stripped 5 bases from V and 6 bases from J, with 8 bases between. Germline-derived CDR1 and CDR2 are MNHEY and SVGAGI. In DNA form, the CDR3 reads TGTGCCAGCAGTCAGGGTCTCGAGCAGTACTTC. Its translation: CASSQGLEQYF.

The rearrangement joins TRBV3-1 (or the pseudogene TRBV3-2) to TRBJ2-4, with 10 bases lining up with TRBD2. V was clipped by 4 bases and J by 4 bases; unmatched bases: 10. This CDR3 is built from 17 residues. CDR1 and CDR2 from the germline V gene are LGHDT and YNNKEL (reference sequence). CDR3 coding DNA: TGTGCCAGCAGCCCGATAATAGCGGGAGGTAGGAAAAACATTCAGTACTTC. Translating it yields CASSPIIAGGRKNIQYF.

This chain joins TRBV28 and TRBJ2-1; no firm D call. The germline V gene has CDR1 MDHEN and CDR2 SYDVKM. Trimming took off 6 bases at V and 5 bases at J, with 14 bases between the two ends. The CDR3 length is 14 residues. Written as DNA, the CDR3 is TGTGCCAGCAGCCCGGCACGGGTCCACAATGAGCAGTTCTTC. Its translation: CASSPARVHNEQFF.

The chain combines TRBV7-9 with TRBJ1-1; perhaps TRBD1 as D (5 bases). V was pared by 1 base and J by 1 base, with 16 bases between. Germline V lookup: CDR1 SEHNR, CDR2 FQNEAQ (reference sequence). The CDR3 contains 17 residues. CDR3 region: CASSLEGRATPNTEAFF. The CDR3 DNA is TGTGCCAGCAGCTTAGAGGGCAGGGCGACCCCGAACACTGAAGCTTTCTTT. Full variable domain (missing parts from reference TRBV7-9 and TRBJ1-1): DTGVSQNPRHKITKRGQNVTFRCDPISEHNRLYWYRQTLGQGPEFLTYFQNEAQLEKSRLLSDRFSAERPKGSFSTLEIQRTEQGDSAMYLCASSLEGRATPNTEAFFGQGTRLTVV.

The table lists this clone with a few counts. The J gene is TRBJ1-1, the V gene TRBV5-5; D is unresolved. The CDR3 runs 13 residues. The germline V gene has CDR1 SGHKS and CDR2 YYEKEE (reference sequence). With 1 base removed from V and 0 bases from J, the gap between germline ends came to 4 bases. Written as DNA, the CDR3 is TGTGCCAGCAGCTTGATAGTGAACACTGAAGCTTTCTTT. It codes for CASSLIVNTEAFF.

The chain combines TRBV2 with TRBJ1-5, with D unresolved. In germline, CDR1 is SNHLY, CDR2 FYNNEI. Trimming left V 2 bases short and J 3 bases short, with 8 bases between. The CDR3 totals 14 residues. The CDR3 protein is CASSEQQHNQPQHF. In DNA, the CDR3 is TGTGCCAGCAGTGAACAACAGCACAATCAGCCCCAGCATTTT.

The chain recombines TRBV19 with TRBJ1-2; no firm D call. This CDR3 spans 13 amino acids. V shed 7 bases and J shed 4 bases, with 13 bases lying between them. In germline, CDR1 is LNHDA, CDR2 SQIVND (reference sequence). CDR3 residues: CASKEAASYGYTF. The CDR3 region has the DNA TGTGCCAGTAAAGAGGCAGCCTCCTATGGCTACACCTTC.